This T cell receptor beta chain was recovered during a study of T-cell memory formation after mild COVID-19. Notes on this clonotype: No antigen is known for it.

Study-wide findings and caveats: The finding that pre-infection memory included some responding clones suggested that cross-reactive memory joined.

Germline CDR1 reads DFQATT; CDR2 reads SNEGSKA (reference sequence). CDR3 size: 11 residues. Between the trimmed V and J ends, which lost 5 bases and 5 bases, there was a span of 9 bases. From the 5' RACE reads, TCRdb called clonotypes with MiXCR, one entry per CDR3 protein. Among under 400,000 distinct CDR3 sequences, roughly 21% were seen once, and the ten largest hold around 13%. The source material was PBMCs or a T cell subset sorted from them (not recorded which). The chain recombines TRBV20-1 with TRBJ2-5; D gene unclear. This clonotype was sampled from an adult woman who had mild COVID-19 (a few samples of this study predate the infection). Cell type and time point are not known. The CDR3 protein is CSAPRMETQYF. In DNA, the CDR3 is TGCAGTGCTCCTAGGATGGAGACCCAGTACTTC.